A selection of T cell receptor beta chains follows, all from one sample in a study of sequential checkpoint blockade in melanoma. Only in-frame clones appear in the TCRdb table, and some are missing; sequencing was by immunoSEQ multiplex PCR. The data show around 12,000 clones, roughly two thirds seen once. The sample here was CD8+ T cells sorted from blood (inferred from file names), taken from a patient given nivolumab and ipilimumab in sequence. Receptors originate from a human donor with melanoma. CDR3s include the opening cysteine and the closing phenylalanine or tryptophan. A D gene is named only where the DNA matches it firmly. Clone size is not always given. Where it is, it says once, few, many or a class for expanded clones.

abundance	d_gene	v_gene	j_gene	CDR3nt	CDR3aa
NA	NA	TRBV30	TRBJ2-7	TGTGCCTGGAGCGTCGACAGAACCCTTAACTACGAGCAGTACTTC	CAWSVDRTLNYEQYF
few	NA	TRBV11-2	TRBJ2-7	TGTGCCAGCAGCTTAGGAGGGATTTCCTACGAGCAGTACTTC	CASSLGGISYEQYF
NA	NA	TRBV7-2	TRBJ2-7	TGTGCCAGCAGCTTAGTAGGCAGGGGCTACGAGCAGTACTTC	CASSLVGRGYEQYF
NA	TRBD1	TRBV7-9	TRBJ2-7	TGTGCCAGCAGCTTTCAGGGGGCGCAATCCCCCCAGGACGAGCAGTACTTC	CASSFQGAQSPQDEQYF
NA	TRBD1	TRBV7-9	TRBJ2-2	TGTGCCAGCAGCCCCGGACAGGGGGCCGGGGAGCTGTTTTTT	CASSPGQGAGELFF
NA	TRBD1	TRBV5-8	TRBJ1-2	TGTGCCAGCAGTCCGGGACAGGGGTCCTATGGCTACACCTTC	CASSPGQGSYGYTF
once	TRBD2	TRBV10-2	TRBJ2-1	TGCGCCAGCAGCGGGGTGGGCAGCGGGATTATGGATGAGCAGTTCTTC	CASSGVGSGIMDEQFF
NA	TRBD1	TRBV6-5	TRBJ2-3	TGTGCCCGCAGTTACTCAGGGGGAGGCACAGATACGCAGTATTTT	CARSYSGGGTDTQYF
few	NA	TRBV6-5	TRBJ1-5	TGTGCCAGCAGTTACTCAAGAGCAGGGGTTCTGCATTTT	CASSYSRAGVLHF
NA	TRBD1	TRBV6-1	TRBJ2-7	TGTGCCAGCAGTGTCTATCGTACAGGGGGCTACGAGCAGTACTTC	CASSVYRTGGYEQYF
NA	NA	TRBV4-1	TRBJ2-7	TGTGCCAGCAGCCAAGTCGGAGGAGACTACGAGCAGTACTTC	CASSQVGGDYEQYF
NA	TRBD2	TRBV7-6	TRBJ2-2	TGTGCCAGCAGTTTTAGACTAGCGGGAGACAACACCGGGGAGCTGTTTTTT	CASSFRLAGDNTGELFF
NA	NA	TRBV7-9	TRBJ2-1	TGTGCCAGCACCCCGGACAGCAATGAGCAGTTCTTC	CASTPDSNEQFF
NA	TRBD1	TRBV27	TRBJ2-1	TGTGCCAGCAGTTTATCGACAGGGGCTTACAATGAGCAGTTCTTC	CASSLSTGAYNEQFF
NA	NA	TRBV6-1	TRBJ2-2	TGTGCCAGCAGTGGGGGGGTCTACACCGGGGAGCTGTTTTTT	CASSGGVYTGELFF
medium-sized	NA	TRBV21-1	TRBJ1-3	TGTGCCAGCAGCAAAGCCACAGGGAGAAACACCATATATTTT	CASSKATGRNTIYF
few	NA	TRBV6-5	TRBJ1-2	TGTGCCAGCAGAGCGCAGGGAGGAGGCTATGGCTACACCTTC	CASRAQGGGYGYTF
NA	NA	TRBV19	TRBJ1-1	TGTGCCAGTAGTACCTTCGGAGAGGAAGCTTTCTTT	CASSTFGEEAFF
NA	TRBD2	TRBV13	TRBJ2-3	TGTGCCAGCAGCTTAACGACTAGCGGATATAATACGCAGTATTTT	CASSLTTSGYNTQYF
few	NA	TRBV9	TRBJ2-3	TGTGCCAGCAGCGTAGATTGGTATACTAGCACAGATACGCAGTATTTT	CASSVDWYTSTDTQYF
NA	TRBD2	TRBV5-4	TRBJ2-7	TGTGCCAGCAGCTTTGGAGCGGGGGGGGACGAGCAGTGCTTC	CASSFGAGGDEQCF
NA	NA	TRBV5-1	TRBJ1-5	TGCGCCAGCAGCTTAGCAGGGTATAGCAATCAGCCCCAGCATTTT	CASSLAGYSNQPQHF
few	TRBD1	TRBV6-4	TRBJ1-1	TGTGCCAGCAGTGAGGGGGGGACAGGGGGGAGTGAAGCTTTCTTT	CASSEGGTGGSEAFF
NA	TRBD1	TRBV7-8	TRBJ1-2	TGTGCCAGCAGCCCTGGACAGGGGTACTATGGCTACACCTTC	CASSPGQGYYGYTF
once	TRBD2	TRBV9	TRBJ2-3	TGTGCCAGCAGCGGTCCCATCGGGGGGAACACAGATACGCAGTATTTT	CASSGPIGGNTDTQYF
NA	NA	TRBV19	TRBJ2-1	TGTGCCAGTAGTATTGTTGGCAGGGGAATCGCTGAGCAGTTCTTC	CASSIVGRGIAEQFF